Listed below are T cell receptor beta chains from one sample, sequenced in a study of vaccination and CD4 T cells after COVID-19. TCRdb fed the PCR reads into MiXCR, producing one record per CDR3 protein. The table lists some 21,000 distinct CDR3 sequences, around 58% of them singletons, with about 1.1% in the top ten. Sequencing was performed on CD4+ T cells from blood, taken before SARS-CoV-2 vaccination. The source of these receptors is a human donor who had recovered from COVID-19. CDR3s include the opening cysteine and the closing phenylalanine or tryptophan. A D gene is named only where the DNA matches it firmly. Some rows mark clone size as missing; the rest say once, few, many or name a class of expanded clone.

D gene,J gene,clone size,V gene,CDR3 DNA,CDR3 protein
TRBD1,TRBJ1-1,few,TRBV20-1,TGCAGTGCTGCCGGGACAGGGGAAGCTGAAGCTTTCTTT,CSAAGTGEAEAFF
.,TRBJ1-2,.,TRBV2,TGTGCCAGCAGTGAAGAGCCCCTCTATGGCTACACCTTC,CASSEEPLYGYTF
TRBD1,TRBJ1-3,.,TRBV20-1,TGCAGTGCTGGAAACAGGGGGCTTAGCTCTGGAAACACCATATATTTT,CSAGNRGLSSGNTIYF
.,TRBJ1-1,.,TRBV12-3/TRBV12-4,TGTGCCAGCAGTTTAAACAGGAGGTTTGAAGCTTTCTTT,CASSLNRRFEAFF
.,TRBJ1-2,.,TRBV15,TGTGCCACCAGCTTCCGAAGGGGGTCCTATGGCTGCACCTTC,CATSFRRGSYGCTF
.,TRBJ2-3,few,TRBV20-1,TGCAGTGCTAGAGATCAGGCGGGGATCACAGATACGCAGTATTTT,CSARDQAGITDTQYF
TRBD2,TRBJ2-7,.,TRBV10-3,TGTGCCATCAGTGTTTCTAGCGGGAGGGTCTACTCCTACGAGCAGTACTTC,CAISVSSGRVYSYEQYF
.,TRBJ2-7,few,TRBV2,TGTGCCAGCAGTGGGGGGATTAGAAGCACCCACGAGCAGTACTTC,CASSGGIRSTHEQYF
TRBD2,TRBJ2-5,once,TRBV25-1,TGTGCCAGCAGCCAGGTGACTGGACTAGCGGGAGGAGAGACCCAGTACTTC,CASSQVTGLAGGETQYF
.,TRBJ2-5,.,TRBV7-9,TGTGCCAGCAGCTTAGTAGGGCGAATGGCGCAAGAGACCCAGTACTTC,CASSLVGRMAQETQYF
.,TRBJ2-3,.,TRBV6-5,TGTGCCAGCAGTTACTCGAAGTTAACACGCACAGATACGCAGTATTTT,CASSYSKLTRTDTQYF
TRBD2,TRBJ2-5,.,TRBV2,TGTGCCAGCAGAATAATGGGTTTGGGACTAGTAGGGGAGACCCAGTACTTC,CASRIMGLGLVGETQYF
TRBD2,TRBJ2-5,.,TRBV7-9,TGTGCCAGCAGCGTAGGGCTAGCGGGAGTGGTGACCCAGTACTTC,CASSVGLAGVVTQYF
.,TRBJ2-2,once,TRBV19,TGTGCCAGCAAGTCACAGGGAAACACCGGGGAGCTGTTTTTT,CASKSQGNTGELFF
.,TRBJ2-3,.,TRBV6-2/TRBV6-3,TGTGCCAGCAGAATCCCTGCCTATACGCAGTATTTT,CASRIPAYTQYF
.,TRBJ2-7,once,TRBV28,TGTGCCAGCAGTTTTCGCCCGGTGGTCTCCGTACGTATTCACGAGCAGTACTTC,CASSFRPVVSVRIHEQYF
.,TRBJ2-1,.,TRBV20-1,TGCAGTGCTAGAGTGCCTGAGGGAGTGAACAATGAGCAGTTCTTC,CSARVPEGVNNEQFF
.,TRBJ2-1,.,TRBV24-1,TGTGCCACCAGTGACACCCTACGGGGCTTGAGCTCCTACAATGAGCAGTTCTTC,CATSDTLRGLSSYNEQFF
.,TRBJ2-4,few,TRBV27,TGTGCCAGCAGTTCAGGATTCATTCAGTACTTC,CASSSGFIQYF
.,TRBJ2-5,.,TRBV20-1,TGCAGTGCTAGAGTAGGGAACCAAGAGACCCAGTACTTC,CSARVGNQETQYF
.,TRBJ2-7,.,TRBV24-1,TGTGCCACCAGTGATCCGACCTTGTACGAGCAGTACTTC,CATSDPTLYEQYF
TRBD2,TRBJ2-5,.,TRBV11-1,TGTGCCAGCAGCCGACTAGCGGGAGGGCAAGAGACCCAGTACTTC,CASSRLAGGQETQYF
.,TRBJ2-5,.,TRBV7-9,TGTGCCAGCAGCTTAGGGATGTGGACTATTAAGTCCCAAGAGACCCAGTACTTC,CASSLGMWTIKSQETQYF
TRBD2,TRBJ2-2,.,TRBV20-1,TGCAGTGCGCCCGGGACTAGTAGCCTCACTGACGGGGAGCTGTTTTTT,CSAPGTSSLTDGELFF
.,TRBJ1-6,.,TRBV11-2,TGTGCCAGCAGCTTTGGGATGGGATCACCCCTCCACTTT,CASSFGMGSPLHF
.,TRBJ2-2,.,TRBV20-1,TGCAGTGCTAGAGTCGTCAGCCCGAACACCGGGGAGCTGTTTTTT,CSARVVSPNTGELFF
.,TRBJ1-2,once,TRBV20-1,TGCAGTGCTGCGACGGGAGGCAGGGCGAAATCATATGGCTACACCTTC,CSAATGGRAKSYGYTF
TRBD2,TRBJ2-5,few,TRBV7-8,TGTGCCAGCAGCTTAGGGCTAGCGGGAGACCAAGAGACCCAGTACTTC,CASSLGLAGDQETQYF